Listed below are T cell receptor beta chains from one sample, sequenced in a study of T cells in Graves' hyperthyroidism and ophthalmopathy. TCRdb passed the multiplex PCR reads through MiXCR, listing each CDR3 protein once. The repertoire holds approximately 510,000 distinct CDR3 sequences, with around 21% as singletons. Sequencing used blood. The origin of the receptors is a man younger than 30 with Graves' hyperthyroidism. Each CDR3 is given with its conserved first and last residue. The size of a clone is reported for some rows only, either as once, few or many, or as a class for expanded clones.

CDR3: CASGLVRTDTQYF
size: many
V: TRBV12-5
J: TRBJ2-3

CDR3: CASSPQGDGNQPQHF
size: many
V: TRBV28
J: TRBJ1-5

CDR3: CASPRRAGHENTGELFF
size: many
V: TRBV12-3/TRBV12-4
J: TRBJ2-2

CDR3: CASSLEGVANTEAFF
size: few
V: TRBV5-1
J: TRBJ1-1

CDR3: CASSMTVMNTEAFF
size: many
V: TRBV5-5
J: TRBJ1-1

CDR3: CASRQIGTHAYEQYF
size: once
V: TRBV28
J: TRBJ2-7

CDR3: CAWSVRRQSSGNTIYF
size: many
V: TRBV30
J: TRBJ1-3

CDR3: CSVRTGVETQYF
size: many
V: TRBV29-1
J: TRBJ2-5

CDR3: CASSQESTPEAFF
size: many
V: TRBV4-1
J: TRBJ1-1

CDR3: CASSLEGSGGHEQYF
size: many
V: TRBV5-1
J: TRBJ2-7

CDR3: CASSASGSSYEQYF
size: .
V: TRBV5-1
J: TRBJ2-7

CDR3: CASSQLFPNYGYTF
size: few
V: TRBV4-1
J: TRBJ1-2

CDR3: CSVGLALQETQYF
size: many
V: TRBV29-1
J: TRBJ2-5

CDR3: CAIKRANTGELFF
size: many
V: TRBV10-3
J: TRBJ2-2

CDR3: CASSERDRGKDEQYF
size: many
V: TRBV2
J: TRBJ2-7

CDR3: CASTTPTSGRAQETQYF
size: .
V: TRBV7-8
J: TRBJ2-5

CDR3: CASSQDWAHGRGGRGNTIYF
size: many
V: TRBV4-1
J: TRBJ1-3

CDR3: CASSPPFIF
size: few
V: TRBV12-3/TRBV12-4
J: TRBJ1-1

CDR3: CSVRGLRGASYEQYF
size: many
V: TRBV29-1
J: TRBJ2-7

CDR3: CASSLRAGQEAFF
size: many
V: TRBV7-6
J: TRBJ1-1

CDR3: CASSQDGRMNTEAFF
size: many
V: TRBV4-1
J: TRBJ1-1

CDR3: CASSTRTGKREQYF
size: .
V: TRBV27
J: TRBJ2-7

CDR3: CASGRTGAAYEQYF
size: many
V: TRBV5-1
J: TRBJ2-7

CDR3: CASSQPGLAQETLYF
size: .
V: TRBV4-1
J: TRBJ2-5

CDR3: CTSSERMMSSYNSPLHF
size: few
V: TRBV6-1
J: TRBJ1-6

CDR3: CASAVRSDYGYTF
size: many
V: TRBV2
J: TRBJ1-2

CDR3: CASSYGGGDTGELFF
size: many
V: TRBV6-5
J: TRBJ2-2

CDR3: CASSIKNRNQPQHF
size: few
V: TRBV19
J: TRBJ1-5

CDR3: CASSRGRSVMNTEAFF
size: many
V: TRBV19
J: TRBJ1-1

CDR3: CASKGHGSYEQYF
size: many
V: TRBV2
J: TRBJ2-7

CDR3: CASSYRRYGYTF
size: .
V: TRBV6-2/TRBV6-3
J: TRBJ1-2

CDR3: CASSYLPGQGNTIYF
size: many
V: TRBV6-5
J: TRBJ1-3

CDR3: CASSSTGGSNQPQHF
size: many
V: TRBV28
J: TRBJ1-5

CDR3: CATRQGETKTQYF
size: many
V: TRBV24-1
J: TRBJ2-5

CDR3: CATNPNTEAFF
size: many
V: TRBV28
J: TRBJ1-1

CDR3: CASSMVQGETQYF
size: .
V: TRBV19
J: TRBJ2-5

CDR3: CASSFGSGLNQPQHF
size: many
V: TRBV12-3/TRBV12-4
J: TRBJ1-5

CDR3: CAWSIDTNYEQYF
size: many
V: TRBV30
J: TRBJ2-7

CDR3: CASSRNSQGTYEQYF
size: few
V: TRBV12-3/TRBV12-4
J: TRBJ2-7

CDR3: CSAGQGLGGNTIYF
size: many
V: TRBV20-1
J: TRBJ1-3

CDR3: CASSEWGTGELFF
size: few
V: TRBV10-1
J: TRBJ2-2

CDR3: CASSVVPTGGELFF
size: few
V: TRBV12-3/TRBV12-4
J: TRBJ2-2

CDR3: CASTRDSYGYTF
size: many
V: TRBV12-3/TRBV12-4
J: TRBJ1-2

CDR3: CASTDRGPRNQPQHF
size: many
V: TRBV6-1
J: TRBJ1-5

CDR3: CASRSFRDRALETQYF
size: many
V: TRBV28
J: TRBJ2-5

CDR3: CASADRNTEAFF
size: many
V: TRBV12-3/TRBV12-4
J: TRBJ1-1

CDR3: CASSLEAGSSGNTIYF
size: .
V: TRBV11-2
J: TRBJ1-3

CDR3: CASSVANLGTLETQYF
size: .
V: TRBV9
J: TRBJ2-5

CDR3: CSAGSGTLNTEAFF
size: few
V: TRBV20-1
J: TRBJ1-1

CDR3: CATTPGQASTEAFF
size: many
V: TRBV15
J: TRBJ1-1

CDR3: CASSPNGAAQETQYF
size: many
V: TRBV18
J: TRBJ2-5

CDR3: CSASGADEQYF
size: .
V: TRBV20-1
J: TRBJ2-7

CDR3: CSARDLGGGDTETQYF
size: many
V: TRBV20-1
J: TRBJ2-5

CDR3: CAWSVQGSGGYTF
size: many
V: TRBV30
J: TRBJ1-2

CDR3: CSASYGVNTGELFF
size: few
V: TRBV20-1
J: TRBJ2-2